A single sample is the source of the 16 T cell receptor beta chains below, sequenced in a study of cytomegalovirus exposure and HLA in healthy donors. The PCR was carried out with 60 Vbeta primers and 13 Jbeta primers. Data came from immunoSEQ multiplex PCR; TCRdb stores just in-frame clones and leaves some out. The sample lists roughly 130,000 clones, roughly 62% occurring once. Sequenced sample: PBMCs. Source of these receptors: a man under 40 in good health and CMV-seropositive.

V is TRBV4-3 and J is TRBJ2-2; 8 nucleotides line up with TRBD2. CDR3 size: 19 residues. Trimming at V came to 0 bases and at J to 4 bases, leaving 13 bases not matched to a gene. Germline V gives CDR1 LGHNA, CDR2 YSLEER. CDR3 region: CASSQDSWKLAVGTGELFF. CDR3 sequence (DNA): TGCGCCAGCAGCCAAGATAGCTGGAAACTAGCGGTAGGCACCGGGGAGCTGTTTTTT.

The V gene is TRBV5-1, the J gene TRBJ2-1; a possible D gene is TRBD2 (5 bases). The CDR3 contains 16 residues. Germline CDR1 SGHRS, CDR2 YFSETQ. V was pared by 1 base and J by 9 bases, with 20 bases between. The DNA for the CDR3 is TGCGCCAGCAGCTTGCCCCTCCTAGCCGATGTGGGTGAGCAGTTCTTC. It codes for CASSLPLLADVGEQFF. The full variable domain, with the rest looked up from reference TRBV5-1 and TRBJ2-1, is KAGVTQTPRYLIKTRGQQVTLSCSPISGHRSVSWYQQTPGQGLQFLFEYFSETQRNKGNFPGRFSGRQFSNSRSEMNVSTLELGDSALYLCASSLPLLADVGEQFFGPGTRLTVL.

The chain employs TRBV9 and TRBJ2-1; 7 positions agree with TRBD2. CDR3 length: 15 amino acids. Germline V CDR1 and CDR2: SGDLS, YYNGEE. J lost 4 bases, V lost 2 bases, and 6 bases had no gene match. Here the CDR3 reads CASSVLGLVYNEQFF. The CDR3 DNA sequence: TGTGCCAGCAGCGTGCTAGGACTAGTTTACAATGAGCAGTTCTTC.

This clone has just a few counts. J is TRBJ2-7 and V is TRBV2; no clear D gene. The V and J ends lost 11 bases and 2 bases respectively, with 10 bases between them. The CDR3 totals 11 residues. Germline CDR1 reads SNHLY; CDR2 reads FYNNEI. The CDR3, as DNA: TGTGCCTCCCTTATCGCCTACGAGCAGTACTTC. Translating gives CASLIAYEQYF.

The table lists this clone with a count of one. The CDR3 spells CASSLVWEASYEQYF. CDR3 DNA: TGTGCCAGCAGCTTGGTCTGGGAGGCCTCCTACGAGCAGTACTTC. The genes are TRBV5-4 and TRBJ2-7; tentative D call: TRBD2 (6 bases). V was clipped by 0 bases and J by 0 bases, with 10 bases between them. This CDR3 comprises 15 residues. The germline gives CDR1 SGHNT, CDR2 YYREEE (reference sequence).

The chain combines TRBV2 with TRBJ2-1; 9 bases are a match to TRBD2. The germline gives CDR1 SNHLY, CDR2 FYNNEI. The V and J ends lost 7 bases and 8 bases, in that order; junction bases with no gene match: 9. The CDR3 length is 14 residues. This CDR3 reads CASNRLAAPHEQFF. CDR3 nucleotides: TGTGCCAGCAACCGACTAGCGGCCCCCCATGAGCAGTTCTTC.

There are a few counts of this clone. This chain links TRBV6-6 with TRBJ2-7; 12 bases fit TRBD1. CDR3 size: 15 residues. V lost 6 bases, J lost 0 bases, and 3 bases stayed unmatched. In germline, CDR1 is MNHNY, CDR2 SVGAGI (reference sequence). The CDR3 loop is CASSQGQGASYEQYF. The CDR3 DNA sequence: TGTGCCAGCAGCCAGGGACAGGGGGCCTCCTACGAGCAGTACTTC.

This sequence joins TRBV6-5 and TRBJ2-5; 7 bases are a match to TRBD2. The CDR3 covers 15 residues. The germline CDR1 and CDR2 sequences are MNHEY and SVGAGI. V trimming: 6 bases; J trimming: 1 base; junction bases outside the gene matches: 8. The CDR3 nucleotides are TGTGCCAGCAGGGCGGGCGGGACTATCCAAGAGACCCAGTACTTC. It translates to CASRAGGTIQETQYF.

The genes are TRBV30 and TRBJ2-5, with D maybe TRBD2 (6 bases). CDR1 is GTSNPN, CDR2 SVGIG, per germline (reference sequence). The CDR3 length is 15 residues. V was clipped by 3 bases and J by 5 bases, with 19 bases between them. The CDR3 loop is CAWSLGRGFGETQYF. The CDR3 nucleotides are TGTGCCTGGAGCCTGGGGCGGGGTTTTGGGGAGACCCAGTACTTC.

This clone was seen more than once but under ten times. The chain couples TRBV7-8 to TRBJ2-2; TRBD2 matches at 12 bases. The CDR3 runs 17 residues. From germline, CDR1 is SGHVS and CDR2 FQNEAQ. Trimming cost V 3 bases and J 9 bases; bases outside gene matches: 11. CDR3 in amino acids: CASSFRLAGEGVRELFF. CDR3 sequence (DNA): TGTGCCAGCAGCTTCCGACTAGCGGGAGAGGGTGTGCGGGAGCTGTTTTTT.

The V and J genes are TRBV7-9 and TRBJ1-3; D uncertain. The CDR3 contains 15 residues. Germline assignment: CDR1 SEHNR and CDR2 FQNEAQ (reference sequence). V gave up 5 bases and J gave up 5 bases, with 16 bases separating them. CDR3 bases: TGTGCCAGCAGCCAGACCGGGATACTTCGAAACACCATATATTTT. Amino acid sequence: CASSQTGILRNTIYF.

The V gene is TRBV25-1, the J gene TRBJ2-1, with D maybe TRBD2 (6 bases). Germline CDR1 MGHDK, CDR2 SYGVNS. The CDR3 is made up of 16 amino acids. The V end was cut by 2 bases, the J end by 1 base, with 12 bases between. The chain's CDR3 is CASSERGSGSYNEQFF. For the CDR3, the DNA is TGTGCCAGCAGTGAACGGGGGAGTGGTTCCTACAATGAGCAGTTCTTC.

This chain joins TRBV11-2 and TRBJ2-1; tentative D call: TRBD2 (5 bases). CDR1 and CDR2 (germline): SGHAT, FQNNGV. The CDR3 contains 16 residues. V lost 3 bases and J 13 bases, leaving 25 bases between the germline ends. The CDR3 coding sequence is TGTGCCAGCAGCTTCGGGGTAATCAGGCAGGAAACTGGCCAGTTCTTC. Its translation: CASSFGVIRQETGQFF. Based on the CDR3 plus reference TRBV11-2 and TRBJ2-1, the full variable domain is EAGVAQSPRYKIIEKRQSVAFWCNPISGHATLYWYQQILGQGPKLLIQFQNNGVVDDSQLPKDRFSAERLKGVDSTLKIQPAKLEDSAVYLCASSFGVIRQETGQFFGPGTRLTVL.

V is TRBV27 and J is TRBJ2-3; 9 bases are a match to TRBD2. Germline lookup yields CDR1 MNHEY and CDR2 SMNVEV (reference sequence). The CDR3 is 15 residues long. The V and J ends lost 8 bases and 4 bases, in that order; junction bases with no gene match: 10. CDR3 sequence: CASSTGTSLSDTQYF. The CDR3 DNA follows: TGTGCCAGCTCTACCGGGACTAGCCTCTCAGATACGCAGTATTTT.

Here the CDR3 DNA reads TGTGCCAGCAGCGAGGGACTGTCAGGGGAGACCCAGTACTTC. This gives the protein CASSEGLSGETQYF. This chain connects TRBV9 to TRBJ2-5; D might be TRBD2 (6 bases). With 3 bases removed from V and 5 bases from J, the gap between germline ends came to 14 bases. The CDR3 has 14 residues. CDR1 is SGDLS and CDR2 is YYNGEE in the germline V gene.

The rearrangement links TRBV19 to TRBJ1-1, with TRBD1 as a possible D gene (5 bases). The CDR3 sequence is 14 residues long. Per the germline V gene, CDR1 is LNHDA and CDR2 is SQIVND (reference sequence). Trimming took 1 base from V and 3 from J, leaving 9 bases between them. The CDR3 sequence: CASSIGQGYTEAFF. The CDR3 nucleotides are TGTGCCAGTAGTATAGGGCAGGGCTACACTGAAGCTTTCTTT.